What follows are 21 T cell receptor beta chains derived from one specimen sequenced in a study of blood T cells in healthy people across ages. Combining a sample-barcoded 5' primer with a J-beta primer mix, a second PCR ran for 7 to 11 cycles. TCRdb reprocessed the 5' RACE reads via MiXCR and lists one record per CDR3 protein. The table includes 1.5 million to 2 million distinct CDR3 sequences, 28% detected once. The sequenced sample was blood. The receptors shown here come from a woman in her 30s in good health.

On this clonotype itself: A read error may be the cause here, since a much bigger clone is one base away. The CDR3 spells CASGQGTSGVEQYF. The CDR3, as DNA: TGTGCCAGCGGTCAGGGGACTAGCGGCGTCGAGCAGTACTTC. V usage is TRBV27 and J usage is TRBJ2-7, with 11 bases identical to TRBD2. The trim removed 8 bases at V and 6 bases at J, leaving 9 bases unmatched. The CDR3 sequence is 14 residues long. Germline assignment: CDR1 MNHEY and CDR2 SMNVEV (reference sequence).

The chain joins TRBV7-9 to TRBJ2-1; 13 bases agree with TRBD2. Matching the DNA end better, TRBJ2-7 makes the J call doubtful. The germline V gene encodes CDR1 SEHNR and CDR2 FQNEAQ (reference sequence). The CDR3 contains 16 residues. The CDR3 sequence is CASNRGLAGSYNEQYF. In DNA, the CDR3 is TGTGCCAGCAACCGGGGACTAGCGGGATCCTACAATGAGCAGTACTTC.

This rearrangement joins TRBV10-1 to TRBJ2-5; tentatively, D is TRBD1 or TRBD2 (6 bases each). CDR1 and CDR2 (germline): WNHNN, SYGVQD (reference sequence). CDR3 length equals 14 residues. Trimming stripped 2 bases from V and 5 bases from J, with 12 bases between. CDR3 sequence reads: CASSEDPGAETQYF. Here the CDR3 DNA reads TGCGCCAGCAGTGAGGACCCGGGGGCCGAGACCCAGTACTTC.

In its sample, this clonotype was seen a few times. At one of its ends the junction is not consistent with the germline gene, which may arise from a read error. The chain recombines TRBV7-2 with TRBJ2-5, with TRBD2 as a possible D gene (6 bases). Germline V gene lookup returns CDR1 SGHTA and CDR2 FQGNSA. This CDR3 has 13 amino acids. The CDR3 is CAGSRAGRETQYF. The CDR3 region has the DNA TGTGCCGGCAGCCGCGCAGGGAGGGAGACCCAGTACTTC. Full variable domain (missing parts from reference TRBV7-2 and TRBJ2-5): GAGVSQSPSNKVTEKGKDVELRCDPISGHTALYWYRQSLGQGLEFLIYFQGNSAPDKSGLPSDRFSAERTGGSVSTLTIQRTQQEDSAVYLCAGSRAGRETQYFGPGTRLLVL.

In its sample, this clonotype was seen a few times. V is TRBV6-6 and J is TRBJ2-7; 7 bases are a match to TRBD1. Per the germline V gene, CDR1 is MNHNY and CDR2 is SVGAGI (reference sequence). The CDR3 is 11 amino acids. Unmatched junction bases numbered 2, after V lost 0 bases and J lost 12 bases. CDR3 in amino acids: CASSYSGTAYF. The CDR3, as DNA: TGTGCCAGCAGTTACTCCGGGACAGCGTACTTC.

CDR3 amino acids: CASRGTVWGNQPQHF. In DNA, the CDR3 is TGTGCCAGCAGGGGGACAGTGTGGGGCAATCAGCCCCAGCATTTT. The rearrangement uses TRBV2 and TRBJ1-5; 7 nucleotides agree with TRBD1. CDR1 and CDR2 (germline): SNHLY, FYNNEI. There are 15 residues in the CDR3. V shed 6 bases, J shed 2 bases, and the junction held 7 bases outside the gene matches.

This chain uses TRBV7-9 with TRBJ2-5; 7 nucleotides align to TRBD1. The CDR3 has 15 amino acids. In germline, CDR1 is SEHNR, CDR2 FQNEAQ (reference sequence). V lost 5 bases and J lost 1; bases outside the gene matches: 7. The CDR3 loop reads CASSLQGQLQETQYF. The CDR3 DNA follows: TGTGCCAGCAGCCTCCAGGGACAGCTCCAAGAGACCCAGTACTTC.

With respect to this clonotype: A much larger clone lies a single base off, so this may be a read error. CDR3: CASSHPTGYGQYF. CDR3 DNA sequence: TGTGCCAGCAGTCACCCAACAGGCTACGGGCAGTACTTC. The chain joins TRBV12-3 or TRBV12-4 to TRBJ2-5; possible D gene TRBD1, 5 bases. The CDR3 runs 13 residues. With 5 bases removed from V and 11 bases from J, the gap between germline ends came to 18 bases.

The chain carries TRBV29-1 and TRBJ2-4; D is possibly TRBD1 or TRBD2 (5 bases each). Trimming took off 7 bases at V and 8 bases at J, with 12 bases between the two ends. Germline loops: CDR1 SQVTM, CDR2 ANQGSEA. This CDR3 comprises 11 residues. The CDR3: CSGGTADIQYF. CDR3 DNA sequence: TGCAGCGGTGGGACCGCGGACATTCAGTACTTC.

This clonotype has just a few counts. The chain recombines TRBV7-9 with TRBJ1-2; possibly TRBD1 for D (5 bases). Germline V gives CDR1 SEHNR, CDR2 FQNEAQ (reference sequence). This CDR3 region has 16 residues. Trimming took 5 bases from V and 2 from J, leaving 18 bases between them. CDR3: CASSDARVQVNYGYTF. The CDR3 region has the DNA TGTGCCAGCAGCGATGCCCGGGTACAGGTCAACTATGGCTACACCTTC.

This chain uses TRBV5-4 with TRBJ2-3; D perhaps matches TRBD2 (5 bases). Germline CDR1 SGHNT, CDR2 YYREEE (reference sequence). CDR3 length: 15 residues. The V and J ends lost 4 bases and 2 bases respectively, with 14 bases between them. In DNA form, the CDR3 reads TGTGCCAGCAGCCCCCGGGGTAACCCCACAGATACGCAGTATTTT. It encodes CASSPRGNPTDTQYF.

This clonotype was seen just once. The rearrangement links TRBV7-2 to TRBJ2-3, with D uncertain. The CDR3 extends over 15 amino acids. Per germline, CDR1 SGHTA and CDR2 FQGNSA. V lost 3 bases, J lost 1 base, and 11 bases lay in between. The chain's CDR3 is CASSFRTWGTDTQYF. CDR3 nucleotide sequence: TGTGCCAGCAGCTTTCGAACCTGGGGCACAGATACGCAGTATTTT.

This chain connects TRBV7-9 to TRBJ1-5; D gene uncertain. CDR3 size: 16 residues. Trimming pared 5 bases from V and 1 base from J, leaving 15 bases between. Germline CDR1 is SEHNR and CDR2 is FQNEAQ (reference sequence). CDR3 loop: CASSLRSDGSNQPQHF. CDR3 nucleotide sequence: TGTGCCAGCAGCCTAAGGTCGGACGGGAGCAATCAGCCCCAGCATTTT.

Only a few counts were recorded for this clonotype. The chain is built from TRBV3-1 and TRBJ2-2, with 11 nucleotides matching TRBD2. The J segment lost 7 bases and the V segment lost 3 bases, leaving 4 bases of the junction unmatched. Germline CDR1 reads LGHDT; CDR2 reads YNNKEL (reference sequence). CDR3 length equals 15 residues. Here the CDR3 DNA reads TGTGCCAGCAGCCATCACGGGACTAGCGGCGGGGAGCTGTTTTTT. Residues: CASSHHGTSGGELFF.

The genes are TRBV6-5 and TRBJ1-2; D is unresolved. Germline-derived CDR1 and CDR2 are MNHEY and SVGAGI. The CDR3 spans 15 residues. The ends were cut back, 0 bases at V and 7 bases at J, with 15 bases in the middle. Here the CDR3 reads CASSYSGRVMSGYTF. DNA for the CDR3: TGTGCCAGCAGTTACTCAGGAAGGGTAATGAGTGGCTACACCTTC.

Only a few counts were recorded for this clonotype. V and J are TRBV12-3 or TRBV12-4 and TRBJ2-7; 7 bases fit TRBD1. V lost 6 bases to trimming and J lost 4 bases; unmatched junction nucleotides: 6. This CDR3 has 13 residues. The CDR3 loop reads CASRPPTGYEQYF. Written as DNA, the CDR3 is TGTGCCAGCAGACCCCCGACAGGGTACGAGCAGTACTTC.

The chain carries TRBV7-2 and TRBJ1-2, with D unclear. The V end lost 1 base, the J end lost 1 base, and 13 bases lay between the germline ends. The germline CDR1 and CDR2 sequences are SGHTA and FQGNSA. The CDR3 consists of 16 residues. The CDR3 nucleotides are TGTGCCAGCAGCTTAGATCCGGTCCAGCGTAACTATGGCTACACCTTC. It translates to CASSLDPVQRNYGYTF.

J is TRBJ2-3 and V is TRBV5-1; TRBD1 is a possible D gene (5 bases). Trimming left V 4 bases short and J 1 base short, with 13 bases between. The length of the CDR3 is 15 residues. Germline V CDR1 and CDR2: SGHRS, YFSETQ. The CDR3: CASSPQTACTDTQYF. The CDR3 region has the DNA TGCGCCAGCAGCCCCCAGACAGCGTGCACAGATACGCAGTATTTT.

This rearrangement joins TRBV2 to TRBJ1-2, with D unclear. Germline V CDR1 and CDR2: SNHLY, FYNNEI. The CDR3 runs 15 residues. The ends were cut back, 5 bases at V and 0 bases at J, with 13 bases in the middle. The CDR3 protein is CASSPDIYSNYGYTF. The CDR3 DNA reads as TGTGCCAGCAGTCCTGACATCTACTCTAACTATGGCTACACCTTC.

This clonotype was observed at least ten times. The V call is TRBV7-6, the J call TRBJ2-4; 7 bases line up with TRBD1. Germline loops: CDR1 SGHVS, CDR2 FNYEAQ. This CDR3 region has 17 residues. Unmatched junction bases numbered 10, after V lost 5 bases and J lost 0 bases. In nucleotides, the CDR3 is TGTGCCAGCAGCCAACGCCCGGGACAGCTAGCCAAAAACATTCAGTACTTC. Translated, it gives CASSQRPGQLAKNIQYF.

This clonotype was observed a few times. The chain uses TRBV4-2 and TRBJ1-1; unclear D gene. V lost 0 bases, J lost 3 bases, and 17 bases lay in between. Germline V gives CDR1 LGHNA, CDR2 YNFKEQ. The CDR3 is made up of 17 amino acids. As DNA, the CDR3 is TGTGCCAGCAGCCAAGAATTCGACGGCACAGCAGACACTGAAGCTTTCTTT. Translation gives CASSQEFDGTADTEAFF.